This T cell receptor beta chain emerged from a study of shared clonotypes between healthy human individuals. On the study more broadly: With ages of 18 to 49, the donors were two women and a few men.

Between the trimmed V and J ends, which lost 0 bases and 4 bases, there was a span of 12 bases. Germline CDR1 and CDR2: SGDLS and YYNGEE. The CDR3 is 15 residues long. The repertoire was sequenced with immunoSEQ multiplex PCR; TCRdb's copy has only in-frame clones and lacks some. The sample yields some 300,000 clones, around 79% seen once. The rearrangement links TRBV9 to TRBJ2-3; D is unclear. The source material was memory CD4+ T cells sorted from blood. Subset reported: CD45RA-negative fraction. This TCR was sampled from a man between 25 and 39 years old in good health. CDR3 nucleotides: TGTGCCAGCAGCGTAGTATGGGATAGCTCAGATACGCAGTATTTT. This gives the protein CASSVVWDSSDTQYF. Full variable domain (outside the CDR3, taken from reference TRBV9 and TRBJ2-3): DSGVTQTPKHLITATGQRVTLRCSPRSGDLSVYWYQQSLDQGLQFLIQYYNGEERAKGNILERFSAQQFPDLHSELNLSSLELGDSALYFCASSVVWDSSDTQYFGPGTRLTVL.